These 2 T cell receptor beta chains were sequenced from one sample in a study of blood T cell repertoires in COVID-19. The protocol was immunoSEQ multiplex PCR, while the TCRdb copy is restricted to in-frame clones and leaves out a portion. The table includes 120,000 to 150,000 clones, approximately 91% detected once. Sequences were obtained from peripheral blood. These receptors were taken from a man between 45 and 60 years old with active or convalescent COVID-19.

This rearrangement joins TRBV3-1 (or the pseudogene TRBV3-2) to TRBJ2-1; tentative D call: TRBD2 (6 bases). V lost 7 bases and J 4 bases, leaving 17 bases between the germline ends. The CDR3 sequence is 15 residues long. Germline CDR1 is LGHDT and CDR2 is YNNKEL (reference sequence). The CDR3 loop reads CASTVSLAGYNEQFF. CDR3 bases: TGTGCCAGCACCGTTTCACTGGCGGGATACAATGAGCAGTTCTTC.

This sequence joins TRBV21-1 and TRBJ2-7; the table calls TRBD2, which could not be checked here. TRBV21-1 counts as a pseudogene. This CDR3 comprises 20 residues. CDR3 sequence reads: CASSSEEAGGPSRTVYEQYF. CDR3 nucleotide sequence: TGTGCCAGCAGCTCCGAAGAAGCGGGAGGGCCGTCCCGAACGGTCTACGAGCAGTACTTC.